This T cell receptor beta chain originates from a study of blood T cell repertoires in COVID-19. On the study more broadly: Either two negative PCRs, clearance, or symptom resolution qualified Cohort 3 donors as recovered.

In the original workflow: Estimation of nucleated cell counts relied on the amplification of reference gene primers. Produced via immunoSEQ multiplex PCR; TCRdb's table is partial and in-frame only. V and J calls plus clone size are reproduced from that table; the DNA served to infer D and trimming. Among roughly 340,000 clones listed, more than 75% were seen once. Germline loops: CDR1 MNHEY, CDR2 SMNVEV (reference sequence). The V and J ends lost 3 bases and 0 bases respectively, with 15 bases between them. The CDR3 extends over 16 amino acids. V and J are TRBV27 and TRBJ2-7; no definite D call. The sequenced sample was PBMCs or T cells enriched from blood (not recorded which). The source of this sequence is a man aged 35 to 55 in a cohort exposed to, infected with or recovered from COVID-19 (not recorded which). The CDR3 loop reads CASSLSVPRSSYEQYF. For the CDR3, the DNA is TGTGCCAGCAGTTTGTCGGTCCCGAGGAGCTCCTACGAGCAGTACTTC.